This T cell receptor (beta chain) was documented in a study of graft-versus-host responses after intestinal transplantation (dated by TCRdb to the early 2020s). Regarding the research as a whole: The transplants that recipients got were multivisceral, liver-intestinal, or isolated intestinal. All recipients received anti-thymocyte globulin induction followed by maintenance tacrolimus and steroids for approximately 3 years. Graft-versus-host and host-versus-graft alloreactive T cell clones were tracked in the graft, circulation and bone marrow after intestinal transplantation using bulk TCR-beta CDR3 sequencing. To identify alloreactive clones, pre-transplant mixed lymphocyte reaction products were sequenced and compared with unstimulated pre-transplant donor and recipient T cells. The cohort enrolled 20 to 25 intestinal transplant recipients including one retransplant, and a few patients lacking pretransplant specimens were excluded. Donor T cell macrochimerism was defined as a peak of at least 4% donor T cells among recipient peripheral blood mononuclear cells. Instead of going to the commercial service, samples from a few later patients were sequenced in-house on an Illumina MiSeq and processed with MiXCR. Overall study outcomes, separate from this receptor: GvH clones were detected in recipient bone marrow, and some of these GvH clones were observed earlier in ileal mucosa or blood, consistent with an intestinal mucosal origin. In the allografts of patients with donor T cell macrochimerism, GvH to HvG T cell clonal ratios were high. Conclusions were limited by the relatively low number and heterogeneity of intestinal transplant patients. Early after transplant, declines in HvG clones were associated with peak levels of circulating GvH clones.

Blood samples were collected up to 4 times in the first month after transplant and then at least monthly when available. Per the germline V gene, SGDLS is the CDR1 and YYNGEE is the CDR2. The V end loses 0 bases and the J end loses 2 bases, and a stretch of 8 bases separates them. Measured from the cysteine to the phenylalanine, the CDR3 is 14 residues long. The sequence is cut down to CDR3 DNA, 42 bases in frame from base 1. This clone appeared a few times. Its antigen is unknown. It has no much larger one-base neighbor in the sample; base qualities were not kept. The library was generated by the immunoSEQ multiplex PCR assay. For most patients, high-throughput TCR-beta CDR3 sequencing of genomic DNA was performed by Adaptive Biotechnologies. As for the authors' bioinformatics: Adaptive's ImmunoSEQ software was the source of the TCR sequencing data for roughly 19 patients, while a few other patients were processed with MiXCR and VDJtools. Because the origin of CDR3 nucleotide sequences shared between donor and recipient could not be assigned, those sequences were removed. Alloreactive clones required at least 2-fold expansion over unstimulated cells and minimum CFSE-low frequency of 0.002% (template counts) or 0.001% (read counts). Clones detected in sequenced pre-transplant spleen, lymph node, or MLR CFSE-low populations of the donor or recipient were defined as mappable. Cumulative frequency of alloreactive clones was calculated as a percentage of all sequences weighted by copy number. Held by TCRdb, this immuneACCESS table contains in-frame sequences only and omits some clones. Under half of the omission traces to an unresolved V gene where checked; the cause of the rest is unknown. The DNA gave D and trimming, while V, J and clone size come from that table. The sample table records tens of thousands of clones; about 90% of these occur just once. Approximately 2.2% of the sample lies in the top ten.

Sequenced here: PBMCs, sampled 300 to 320 days after intestinal transplant. The receptor's source is a human patient who received an intestinal transplant, so some T cells may come from the graft donor. The rearranged segments are TRBV9 and TRBJ1-1; no D gene call is confident. The sequenced DNA: TGTGCCAGCAGCGTAGGAGGAGCTAACACTGAAGCTTTCTTT. The resulting protein is CASSVGGANTEAFF.